Listed below are T cell receptor beta chains from one sample, sequenced in a study of response to subunit inactivated influenza vaccine. TCRdb reprocessed the RT-PCR reads with MiXCR, giving one entry per CDR3 protein. The sample has hundreds of thousands of distinct CDR3 sequences, roughly 13% seen once. Sequencing was performed on PBMCs from blood, taken around seven weeks after vaccination. All receptors come from a man in his forties or fifties who received an inactivated influenza vaccine. Both conserved end residues are part of each CDR3. Each record gives: J gene, V gene, D gene, clone size, CDR3 DNA, CDR3 protein. The D gene is left open where the match is weak. The size entry is marked missing in some rows and otherwise reads once, few, many or a size class.

j_call: TRBJ1-5; v_call: TRBV20-1; d_call: TRBD1; clone_size: few; cdr3_nt: TGCAGTGCTAGAGAGGACAGGGTTCGCAATCAGCCCCAGCATTTT; cdr3_aa: CSAREDRVRNQPQHF
j_call: TRBJ2-1; v_call: TRBV5-1; d_call: TRBD2; clone_size: .; cdr3_nt: TGCGCCAACAGCCGACCTCCCCTAGCGGGGAACTACAATGAGCAGTTCTTC; cdr3_aa: CANSRPPLAGNYNEQFF
j_call: TRBJ2-7; v_call: TRBV5-1; d_call: .; clone_size: .; cdr3_nt: TGCGCCAGCAGCAAGGACGTCTTCTCCTACGAGCAGTACTTC; cdr3_aa: CASSKDVFSYEQYF
j_call: TRBJ2-1; v_call: TRBV5-1; d_call: .; clone_size: many; cdr3_nt: TGCGCCAGCAGCCCCCGGCTGGGGTATCGTAATGAGCAGTTCTTC; cdr3_aa: CASSPRLGYRNEQFF
j_call: TRBJ2-1; v_call: TRBV5-1; d_call: .; clone_size: .; cdr3_nt: TGCGCCAGCAGCCCGGCCAGTGGCCGGGGTGAGCAGTTCTTC; cdr3_aa: CASSPASGRGEQFF
j_call: TRBJ1-1; v_call: TRBV12-3/TRBV12-4; d_call: .; clone_size: .; cdr3_nt: TGTGCCAGCAGTTTTCCAGGGAACATGAACACTGAAGCTTTCTTT; cdr3_aa: CASSFPGNMNTEAFF
j_call: TRBJ2-7; v_call: TRBV10-3; d_call: TRBD2; clone_size: .; cdr3_nt: TGTGCCATCAGCGGGGGGGGGAGTAACTACGAGCAGTACTTC; cdr3_aa: CAISGGGSNYEQYF
j_call: TRBJ2-1; v_call: TRBV4-2; d_call: TRBD2; clone_size: few; cdr3_nt: TGTGCCAGCAGGCTGCCCCCCGGACTAGCGGGGTGGAGCTCCTACAATGAGCAGTTCTTC; cdr3_aa: CASRLPPGLAGWSSYNEQFF
j_call: TRBJ1-2; v_call: TRBV29-1; d_call: TRBD1; clone_size: .; cdr3_nt: TGCAGCGTTGATCCGGGACAGGGGTCGGGCTACACCTTC; cdr3_aa: CSVDPGQGSGYTF
j_call: TRBJ1-2; v_call: TRBV27; d_call: .; clone_size: few; cdr3_nt: TGTGCCAGCAGTGCCGACAGGCTACTCTTCAGCTACACCTTC; cdr3_aa: CASSADRLLFSYTF
j_call: TRBJ2-2; v_call: TRBV7-2; d_call: .; clone_size: many; cdr3_nt: TGTGCCAGCAGCTTGTTCAGGAACACCGGGGAGCTGTTTTTT; cdr3_aa: CASSLFRNTGELFF
j_call: TRBJ2-7; v_call: TRBV6-1; d_call: TRBD1; clone_size: .; cdr3_nt: TGTGCCAGCAGAGGACAGGGAAGGGTCGGGCAGTACTTC; cdr3_aa: CASRGQGRVGQYF
j_call: TRBJ2-1; v_call: TRBV7-2; d_call: TRBD2; clone_size: few; cdr3_nt: TGTGCCAGCATTATGACTAGCGGGGGGGCGCATGAGCAGTTCTTC; cdr3_aa: CASIMTSGGAHEQFF
j_call: TRBJ2-5; v_call: TRBV3-1; d_call: .; clone_size: .; cdr3_nt: TGTGCCAGCAGCCAAGATCCGGGGTCTGAGGAGACCCAGTACTTC; cdr3_aa: CASSQDPGSEETQYF
j_call: TRBJ1-2; v_call: TRBV4-1; d_call: .; clone_size: few; cdr3_nt: TGCGCCAGCAGCCAAGTCTCAGCAGATAACTATGGCTACACCTTC; cdr3_aa: CASSQVSADNYGYTF
j_call: TRBJ2-5; v_call: TRBV24-1; d_call: .; clone_size: many; cdr3_nt: TGTGCCACCGGAGGGACAGTTGAAGAGACCCAGTACTTC; cdr3_aa: CATGGTVEETQYF
j_call: TRBJ2-5; v_call: TRBV20-1; d_call: TRBD1; clone_size: .; cdr3_nt: TGCAGTGCTACAGGGACAGGGAATACGGAGACCCAGTACTTC; cdr3_aa: CSATGTGNTETQYF
j_call: TRBJ2-2; v_call: TRBV15; d_call: .; clone_size: few; cdr3_nt: TGTGCCACCAGCAGGAACATTGGAGGGGAGCTGTTTTTT; cdr3_aa: CATSRNIGGELFF
j_call: TRBJ2-5; v_call: TRBV7-9; d_call: .; clone_size: many; cdr3_nt: TGTGCCAGCAGCATTCAGGGGCGAGAGACCCAGTACTTC; cdr3_aa: CASSIQGRETQYF
j_call: TRBJ2-3; v_call: TRBV10-3; d_call: TRBD2; clone_size: few; cdr3_nt: TGTGCCACCTTTAGCGGGACGGCTAGCACAGATACGCAGTATTTT; cdr3_aa: CATFSGTASTDTQYF
j_call: TRBJ1-1; v_call: TRBV28; d_call: .; clone_size: .; cdr3_nt: TGTGCCAGCAGTTTATCGGCAGGGCAGAACACTGAAGCTTTCTTT; cdr3_aa: CASSLSAGQNTEAFF
j_call: TRBJ2-3; v_call: TRBV12-3/TRBV12-4; d_call: .; clone_size: few; cdr3_nt: TGTGCCAGCAGTTCGGGACAAGTTAGCACAGATACGCAGTATTTT; cdr3_aa: CASSSGQVSTDTQYF
j_call: TRBJ2-3; v_call: TRBV29-1; d_call: TRBD2; clone_size: .; cdr3_nt: TGCAGCGTTGCCCGCCGACTAGCCACCCGCACAGATACGCAGTATTTT; cdr3_aa: CSVARRLATRTDTQYF
j_call: TRBJ2-1; v_call: TRBV7-2; d_call: .; clone_size: few; cdr3_nt: TGTGCCAGCAAAGGAATAGCGGCTGAGCAGTTCTTC; cdr3_aa: CASKGIAAEQFF
j_call: TRBJ2-3; v_call: TRBV5-4; d_call: TRBD2; clone_size: .; cdr3_nt: TGTGCCAGCAGCTTGGCAAGTAGCGGGAGCGGCACAGATACGCAGTATTTT; cdr3_aa: CASSLASSGSGTDTQYF
j_call: TRBJ2-5; v_call: TRBV11-1; d_call: TRBD1; clone_size: .; cdr3_nt: TGTGCCAGCAGCCTTCCCCGGTTTCGGACAGGGGATGGAGAGACCCAGTACTTC; cdr3_aa: CASSLPRFRTGDGETQYF
j_call: TRBJ1-2; v_call: TRBV12-3/TRBV12-4; d_call: .; clone_size: many; cdr3_nt: TGTGCCAGCAGTTTATCGGGGGACTATGGCTACACCTTC; cdr3_aa: CASSLSGDYGYTF
j_call: TRBJ2-7; v_call: TRBV6-1; d_call: .; clone_size: .; cdr3_nt: TGTGCCAGCAGTGAAGCTCCCGGGAATGAGCAGTACTTC; cdr3_aa: CASSEAPGNEQYF
j_call: TRBJ2-7; v_call: TRBV4-2; d_call: .; clone_size: few; cdr3_nt: TGTGCCAGCAGCCAAGACACCGGGACTTTCATTTCCTACGAGCAGTACTTC; cdr3_aa: CASSQDTGTFISYEQYF
j_call: TRBJ2-3; v_call: TRBV12-3/TRBV12-4; d_call: .; clone_size: many; cdr3_nt: TGTGCCAGCAGTTTCGGCGGGGGCACAGATACGCAGTATTTT; cdr3_aa: CASSFGGGTDTQYF
j_call: TRBJ2-2; v_call: TRBV29-1; d_call: TRBD1; clone_size: few; cdr3_nt: TGCAGCGTTAAAGCGACAGGGGGGTCCGGGGAGCTGTTTTTT; cdr3_aa: CSVKATGGSGELFF
j_call: TRBJ2-3; v_call: TRBV2; d_call: .; clone_size: few; cdr3_nt: TGTGCCCGCAGTTCCGCGGTTGGGGGGTCGGTCCCCCCAGATACGCAGTATTTT; cdr3_aa: CARSSAVGGSVPPDTQYF
j_call: TRBJ2-1; v_call: TRBV29-1; d_call: TRBD2; clone_size: .; cdr3_nt: TGCAGCGTTGACGAGCGGGGGTACAATGAGCAGTTCTTC; cdr3_aa: CSVDERGYNEQFF
j_call: TRBJ2-3; v_call: TRBV5-1; d_call: TRBD2; clone_size: many; cdr3_nt: TGCGCCAGCAGCGAAAGGACTAGCGCAGATACGCAGTATTTT; cdr3_aa: CASSERTSADTQYF
j_call: TRBJ2-3; v_call: TRBV11-2; d_call: .; clone_size: many; cdr3_nt: TGTGCCAGCAGAACGACAGATACGCAGTATTTT; cdr3_aa: CASRTTDTQYF
j_call: TRBJ1-2; v_call: TRBV12-3/TRBV12-4; d_call: .; clone_size: few; cdr3_nt: TGTGCCAGCAGGGACTATGATGGCTACACCTTC; cdr3_aa: CASRDYDGYTF
j_call: TRBJ2-5; v_call: TRBV5-1; d_call: .; clone_size: many; cdr3_nt: TGCGCCAGCAGCTTGGCCTCACGAGGGGAAGATACCCAGTACTTC; cdr3_aa: CASSLASRGEDTQYF
j_call: TRBJ2-7; v_call: TRBV12-3/TRBV12-4; d_call: .; clone_size: many; cdr3_nt: TGTGCCAGCAGTTTCCGGTCCGCTACCTCTGGGCAGTACTTC; cdr3_aa: CASSFRSATSGQYF
j_call: TRBJ2-2; v_call: TRBV7-8; d_call: .; clone_size: .; cdr3_nt: TGTGCCAGCAGCTTACGCCCTACCCCGAGCACCGGGGAGCTGTTTTTT; cdr3_aa: CASSLRPTPSTGELFF
j_call: TRBJ2-7; v_call: TRBV10-3; d_call: TRBD2; clone_size: .; cdr3_nt: TGTGCCATCAGTGAGGGGACTAGCGGACCCTACGAGCAGTACTTC; cdr3_aa: CAISEGTSGPYEQYF
j_call: TRBJ2-2; v_call: TRBV12-3/TRBV12-4; d_call: .; clone_size: .; cdr3_nt: TGTGCCAGCAGTTTCGGGGAGGTGAACACCGGGGAGCTGTTTTTT; cdr3_aa: CASSFGEVNTGELFF
j_call: TRBJ2-3; v_call: TRBV2; d_call: .; clone_size: few; cdr3_nt: TGTGCCAGCAGTGAAGAAGCCAGGGGGGGCACAGATACGCAGTATTTT; cdr3_aa: CASSEEARGGTDTQYF
j_call: TRBJ2-5; v_call: TRBV5-1; d_call: .; clone_size: .; cdr3_nt: TGCGCCAGCAGCTTGGGAGTCGGCATACAAGAGACCCAGTACTTC; cdr3_aa: CASSLGVGIQETQYF
j_call: TRBJ2-1; v_call: TRBV9; d_call: TRBD2; clone_size: few; cdr3_nt: TGTGCCAGCAGCGTCGGTCTAGCGGCTAGTTACAATGAGCAGTTCTTC; cdr3_aa: CASSVGLAASYNEQFF
j_call: TRBJ2-7; v_call: TRBV5-1; d_call: TRBD1; clone_size: many; cdr3_nt: TGCGCCAGCAGCCCCGGGACAGGGATATCCTACGAGCAGTACTTC; cdr3_aa: CASSPGTGISYEQYF
j_call: TRBJ1-1; v_call: TRBV7-9; d_call: TRBD1; clone_size: .; cdr3_nt: TGTGCCAGCAGCTCCCCTGACAGGGTCACTGAAGCTTTCTTT; cdr3_aa: CASSSPDRVTEAFF
j_call: TRBJ2-2; v_call: TRBV5-1; d_call: TRBD2; clone_size: few; cdr3_nt: TGCGCCAGCAGCTTGGCCGCCCTAGCGGGATCCTCTCGGGCCGGGGAGCTGTTTTTT; cdr3_aa: CASSLAALAGSSRAGELFF
j_call: TRBJ2-5; v_call: TRBV18; d_call: TRBD1; clone_size: many; cdr3_nt: TGCGCCAGCAGCCCCCGGACAGGGGAAGAGACCCAGTACTTC; cdr3_aa: CASSPRTGEETQYF
j_call: TRBJ1-5; v_call: TRBV6-2/TRBV6-3; d_call: TRBD1; clone_size: many; cdr3_nt: TGTGCCAGCAGTCCGGGGACAGGGGGCTATCAGCCCCAGCATTTT; cdr3_aa: CASSPGTGGYQPQHF
j_call: TRBJ2-1; v_call: TRBV7-7; d_call: TRBD2; clone_size: few; cdr3_nt: TGTGCCAGCAGCTCCTCACTAGCGGACAATGAGCAGTTCTTC; cdr3_aa: CASSSSLADNEQFF
j_call: TRBJ2-5; v_call: TRBV4-1; d_call: .; clone_size: few; cdr3_nt: TGCGCCAGCAGCCATCCTCTAAGCGGGGAGACCCAGTACTTC; cdr3_aa: CASSHPLSGETQYF
j_call: TRBJ2-1; v_call: TRBV4-3; d_call: TRBD2; clone_size: .; cdr3_nt: TGCGCCAGCAGCCAAGAAGGGAGCGGGAGGGCCTACAATGAGCAGTTCTTC; cdr3_aa: CASSQEGSGRAYNEQFF
j_call: TRBJ2-7; v_call: TRBV6-6; d_call: .; clone_size: many; cdr3_nt: TGTGCCAGCAGCATTGACGGGGTTGGAAACGAGCAGTACTTC; cdr3_aa: CASSIDGVGNEQYF
j_call: TRBJ2-2; v_call: TRBV4-2; d_call: TRBD1; clone_size: .; cdr3_nt: TGTGCCAGCAGCCAAGGACAGGGGGCAGCCGGGGAGCTGTTTTTT; cdr3_aa: CASSQGQGAAGELFF
j_call: TRBJ1-5; v_call: TRBV12-3/TRBV12-4; d_call: .; clone_size: few; cdr3_nt: TGTGCCAGCAGCTTCGTGCACGAAAATCAGCCCCAGCATTTT; cdr3_aa: CASSFVHENQPQHF
j_call: TRBJ2-3; v_call: TRBV20-1; d_call: .; clone_size: .; cdr3_nt: TGCAGTGCTAGAGCGTGGCCAGATACGCAGTATTTT; cdr3_aa: CSARAWPDTQYF
j_call: TRBJ2-1; v_call: TRBV12-3/TRBV12-4; d_call: .; clone_size: .; cdr3_nt: TGTGCCAGCTTTGCAGGCAGCTCCTACAATGAGCAGTTCTTC; cdr3_aa: CASFAGSSYNEQFF